One and the same sample provided the 30 T cell receptor beta chains below, sequenced in a study of T cell responses to AZD1222 COVID-19 vaccine. Sequencing was performed with immunoSEQ multiplex PCR; in TCRdb, only in-frame clones are kept and a portion is missing. In the table there are 100,000 to 120,000 clones, around 89% of which are singletons. Specimen: peripheral blood, collected on day 0 of AZD1222 vaccination. All receptors derive from an adult in good health.

The chain employs TRBV6-4 and TRBJ1-6; 7 bases match TRBD1. V was clipped by 6 bases and J by 5 bases; unmatched bases: 1. Germline V gene lookup returns CDR1 MRHNA and CDR2 SNTAGT. CDR3 size: 13 residues. In DNA, the CDR3 is TGTGCCAGCAGCACAGGGGATAATTCACCCCTCCACTTT. As protein: CASSTGDNSPLHF.

The rearrangement links TRBV18 to TRBJ2-7, with D unclear. The V gene lost 0 bases and the J gene lost 5 bases, with 8 bases spanning the gap. The CDR3 is 13 amino acids. Germline loops: CDR1 KGHSH, CDR2 LQKENI. CDR3 protein: CASSPPRRDEQYF. The CDR3 region has the DNA TGTGCCAGCTCACCACCGAGAAGGGACGAGCAGTACTTC.

This clone was counted a single time. The rearrangement uses TRBV29-1 and TRBJ1-5, with a possible D match to TRBD1 (5 bases). Trimming took off 4 bases at V and 4 bases at J, with 14 bases between the two ends. CDR1 SQVTM and CDR2 ANQGSEA come from the germline V gene. The CDR3 sequence is 14 residues long. In DNA form, the CDR3 reads TGCAGCGTTGCACCGGGGCCCGATAATCAGCCCCAGCATTTT. Translated, it gives CSVAPGPDNQPQHF.

The chain employs TRBV19 and TRBJ2-7; 9 nucleotides align to TRBD2. Unmatched junction bases numbered 4, after V lost 3 bases and J lost 4 bases. Germline CDR1 is LNHDA and CDR2 is SQIVND (reference sequence). The CDR3 runs 14 residues. The CDR3 DNA sequence: TGTGCCAGTAGTATTAGCGGGAGAGTGTACGAGCAGTACTTC. This codes for CASSISGRVYEQYF.

V usage is TRBV6-5 and J usage is TRBJ1-3, with D unclear. The CDR3 runs 11 residues. Germline V gene data show CDR1 as MNHEY and CDR2 as SVGAGI. Between the trimmed V and J ends, which lost 8 bases and 3 bases, there was a span of 5 bases. CDR3 DNA: TGTGCCAGCCTCGGTGGAAACACCATATATTTT. This translates into CASLGGNTIYF.

V usage is TRBV18 and J usage is TRBJ2-7; D is possibly TRBD1 (6 bases). From germline, CDR1 is KGHSH and CDR2 LQKENI. The CDR3 loop spans 16 amino acids. V lost 6 bases and J lost 2, with 20 bases in between. The CDR3 region is CASSSSGHPTAYEQYF. CDR3 in DNA: TGTGCCAGCTCTTCTTCGGGACACCCTACGGCCTACGAGCAGTACTTC. Filled out from reference TRBV18 and TRBJ2-7, the complete variable domain reads NAGVMQNPRHLVRRRGQEARLRCSPMKGHSHVYWYRQLPEEGLKFMVYLQKENIIDESGMPKERFSAEFPKEGPSILRIQQVVRGDSAAYFCASSSSGHPTAYEQYFGPGTRLTVT.

The chain couples TRBV18 to TRBJ1-3; tentative D call: TRBD1 (6 bases). CDR3 size: 16 residues. V lost 2 bases and J lost 4, with 15 bases in between. Germline assignment: CDR1 KGHSH and CDR2 LQKENI. The CDR3 is CASSPALSGTGNTIYF. CDR3 DNA: TGTGCCAGCTCACCAGCGTTGTCCGGGACAGGAAACACCATATATTTT.

The chain couples TRBV19 to TRBJ2-3, with a possible D match to TRBD1 (6 bases). The V end was cut by 9 bases, the J end by 7 bases, with 14 bases between. From germline, CDR1 is LNHDA and CDR2 SQIVND (reference sequence). The CDR3 covers 12 residues. The CDR3 spells CASRDRTNTQYF. For the CDR3, the DNA is TGTGCCAGCCGTGACAGGACGAATACGCAGTATTTT.

The V gene is TRBV30, the J gene TRBJ1-5; D may be TRBD1 (6 bases). Germline lookup yields CDR1 GTSNPN and CDR2 SVGIG (reference sequence). Trimming left V 5 bases short and J 4 bases short, with 12 bases between. The CDR3 totals 13 residues. The CDR3 loop is CAWGGPGNQPQHF. CDR3 in DNA: TGTGCCTGGGGGGGCCCGGGGAATCAGCCCCAGCATTTT.

This clone was counted once. This chain links TRBV5-6 with TRBJ2-5; D is possibly TRBD1 (5 bases). The CDR3 loop spans 16 amino acids. Germline CDR1 reads SGHDT; CDR2 reads YYEEEE. V was pared by 4 bases and J by 5 bases, with 21 bases between. The CDR3 sequence: CASSPLGPSGWETQYF. As DNA, the CDR3 is TGTGCCAGCAGCCCCCTAGGGCCGTCAGGGTGGGAGACCCAGTACTTC.

This clone was recorded a few times. The J gene is TRBJ1-5, the V gene TRBV30; tentatively, D is TRBD1 (6 bases). CDR3 length: 15 residues. V was shortened by 4 bases and J by 5 bases, with 18 bases between the two germline ends. Germline V gene sequence: CDR1 GTSNPN, CDR2 SVGIG (reference sequence). CDR3 nucleotide sequence: TGTGCCTGGAAGGTGGTCCGACAGGCCCATCAGCCCCAGCATTTT. This sequence encodes CAWKVVRQAHQPQHF.

The chain has TRBV3-1 (or the pseudogene TRBV3-2) and TRBJ1-4, with D tentatively TRBD1 (5 bases). There are 16 residues in the CDR3. Trimming took off 3 bases at V and 3 bases at J, with 14 bases between the two ends. The germline V gene encodes CDR1 LGHDT and CDR2 YNNKEL (reference sequence). CDR3 sequence reads: CASSQELGVANEKLFF. The DNA of the CDR3 is TGTGCCAGCAGCCAGGAACTGGGGGTTGCTAATGAAAAACTGTTTTTT.

The rearrangement links TRBV27 to TRBJ2-1, with D possibly called TRBD1 or TRBD2 (6 bases each). This CDR3 spans 11 amino acids. Trimming left V 8 bases short and J 8 bases short, with 10 bases between. Germline loops: CDR1 MNHEY, CDR2 SMNVEV (reference sequence). The DNA for the CDR3 is TGTGCCAGCCATGGGGGGCATGAGCAGTTCTTC. Translating it yields CASHGGHEQFF.

The chain has TRBV12-3 or TRBV12-4 and TRBJ1-2, with D perhaps TRBD1 (6 bases). CDR3 length: 13 residues. The V end lost 4 bases, the J end lost 11 bases, and 17 bases lay between the germline ends. CDR3 nucleotide sequence: TGTGCCAGCAGTTCCCCGGGACATTTTCTTTACACCTTC. Amino acid sequence: CASSSPGHFLYTF.

The genes are TRBV10-3 and TRBJ1-1; D is possibly TRBD1 (6 bases). The V gene's germline CDR1 is ENHRY and CDR2 SYGVKD. V was pared by 7 bases and J by 1 base, with 16 bases between. The CDR3 spans 15 residues. CDR3 sequence: CAINFGGAKNTEAFF. The CDR3 bases are TGTGCCATCAATTTTGGGGGCGCAAAGAACACTGAAGCTTTCTTT.

The V and J genes are TRBV21-1 and TRBJ1-3. TRBV21-1 is deemed a pseudogene. This CDR3 has 16 amino acids. The CDR3 sequence is CASSMPDDNYGNTIYF. DNA of the CDR3: TGTGCCAGCAGCATGCCGGACGATAACTATGGAAACACCATATATTTT.

The chain is built from TRBV18 and TRBJ1-3; D unresolved. The germline gives CDR1 KGHSH, CDR2 LQKENI. The CDR3 is 13 residues long. V shed 2 bases and J shed 2 bases, with 4 bases lying between them. The chain's CDR3 is CASSPDTGNTIYF. The CDR3, as DNA: TGTGCCAGCTCACCAGATACTGGAAACACCATATATTTT.

The chain links TRBV30 to TRBJ1-2; 8 bases line up with TRBD1. V gave up 1 base and J gave up 6 bases; unmatched junction bases: 1. Germline assignment: CDR1 GTSNPN and CDR2 SVGIG (reference sequence). The length of the CDR3 is 12 residues. CDR3: CAWSATGDGYTF. In DNA, the CDR3 is TGTGCCTGGAGTGCGACAGGGGATGGCTACACCTTC. The entire variable domain, with the rest obtained from reference TRBV30 and TRBJ1-2, is as follows: SQTIHQWPATLVQPVGSPLSLECTVEGTSNPNLYWYRQAAGRGLQLLFYSVGIGQISSEVPQNLSASRPQDRQFILSSKKLLLSDSGFYLCAWSATGDGYTFGSGTRLTVV.

This chain joins TRBV18 and TRBJ2-2; D not resolved. This CDR3 region has 15 residues. The V gene's germline CDR1 is KGHSH and CDR2 LQKENI. V lost 3 bases, J lost 1 base, and 9 bases lay in between. In nucleotides, the CDR3 is TGTGCCAGCTCACCCGACGGTCTGAACACCGGGGAGCTGTTTTTT. Its protein product is CASSPDGLNTGELFF. Combining the CDR3 with reference TRBV18 and TRBJ2-2 gives the whole variable domain NAGVMQNPRHLVRRRGQEARLRCSPMKGHSHVYWYRQLPEEGLKFMVYLQKENIIDESGMPKERFSAEFPKEGPSILRIQQVVRGDSAAYFCASSPDGLNTGELFFGEGSRLTVL.

The chain is built from TRBV6-4 and TRBJ1-2; maybe TRBD1 (6 bases). V dropped 4 bases and J dropped 6 bases, with 12 bases sitting between them. This CDR3 comprises 13 residues. Germline CDR1 is MRHNA and CDR2 is SNTAGT. CDR3 sequence reads: CASSASNRDGYTF. The CDR3 DNA sequence: TGTGCCAGCAGTGCCTCAAACAGGGATGGCTACACCTTC.

This rearrangement joins TRBV5-4 to TRBJ1-2; a weak D match, TRBD1 (5 bases). The V end lost 0 bases, the J end lost 8 bases, and 11 bases lay between the germline ends. CDR3 size: 13 residues. The germline V gene encodes CDR1 SGHNT and CDR2 YYREEE (reference sequence). The CDR3 coding sequence is TGTGCCAGCAGCTTGGCCGGGGGTTGGGGCTACACCTTC. The encoded protein is CASSLAGGWGYTF.

This chain uses TRBV18 with TRBJ1-1, with 7 bases that match TRBD1. CDR3 length: 13 residues. J was trimmed by 5 bases and V by 3 bases; bases with no gene match: 3. Germline CDR1 is KGHSH and CDR2 is LQKENI. CDR3 sequence (DNA): TGTGCCAGCTCACCCCAGGGGGGGACTGAAGCTTTCTTT. Translation: CASSPQGGTEAFF. Full variable domain (outside the CDR3, taken from reference TRBV18 and TRBJ1-1): NAGVMQNPRHLVRRRGQEARLRCSPMKGHSHVYWYRQLPEEGLKFMVYLQKENIIDESGMPKERFSAEFPKEGPSILRIQQVVRGDSAAYFCASSPQGGTEAFFGQGTRLTVV.

This chain connects TRBV19 to TRBJ1-2, with D possibly being TRBD1 (5 bases). The V end was cut by 7 bases, the J end by 1 base, with 13 bases between. The CDR3 totals 14 residues. Germline CDR1 and CDR2: LNHDA and SQIVND (reference sequence). CDR3 in DNA: TGTGCCAGTACCAGAGGGGAGCGTAACTATGGCTACACCTTC. Protein sequence: CASTRGERNYGYTF.

CDR3 sequence reads: CASSQDRVYNSPLHF. CDR3 bases: TGTGCCAGCAGCCAGGACAGGGTCTATAATTCACCCCTCCACTTT. J is TRBJ1-6 and V is TRBV14; 8 nucleotides align to TRBD1. The CDR3 length is 15 residues. Per the germline V gene, CDR1 is SGHDN and CDR2 is FVKESK. J lost 3 bases, V lost 3 bases, and 1 base had no gene match.

The sample holds one count of this clone. The chain combines TRBV29-1 with TRBJ2-5; 10 bases match TRBD2. Trimming cost V 5 bases and J 4 bases; bases outside gene matches: 4. Per germline, CDR1 SQVTM and CDR2 ANQGSEA. The CDR3 contains 13 residues. This CDR3 is CSVSSGSLETQYF. The CDR3 DNA is TGCAGCGTTTCTAGCGGGAGCTTAGAGACCCAGTACTTC.

The table lists this clone with a few counts. The chain uses TRBV19 and TRBJ1-5; TRBD1 is a possible D gene (5 bases). CDR3 length equals 16 residues. Germline assignment: CDR1 LNHDA and CDR2 SQIVND (reference sequence). The V and J ends lost 5 bases and 0 bases respectively, with 14 bases between them. CDR3 in amino acids: CASSSGTAYSNQPQHF. CDR3 DNA: TGTGCCAGTAGTTCCGGGACCGCGTATAGCAATCAGCCCCAGCATTTT.

This chain uses TRBV2 with TRBJ1-3; possible D gene TRBD1, 5 bases. The CDR3 has 16 residues. V lost 8 bases and J lost 0, with 17 bases in between. Germline V gene data show CDR1 as SNHLY and CDR2 as FYNNEI. This CDR3 is CASRTGTLPSGNTIYF. DNA of the CDR3: TGTGCCAGCCGCACCGGGACGCTACCCTCTGGAAACACCATATATTTT.

The genes are TRBV19 and TRBJ1-5; D is perhaps TRBD1 (5 bases). This CDR3 contains 13 residues. The V gene's germline CDR1 is LNHDA and CDR2 SQIVND (reference sequence). V lost 5 bases and J lost 9, with 14 bases in between. CDR3 sequence (DNA): TGTGCCAGTAGTTGGGGCCAGCCGGGGCCCCAGCATTTT. It translates to CASSWGQPGPQHF.

The J gene is TRBJ2-7, the V gene TRBV30; no reliable D call. Per the germline V gene, CDR1 is GTSNPN and CDR2 is SVGIG (reference sequence). The CDR3 length is 12 residues. Trimming cost V 0 bases and J 5 bases, with 8 bases left between them. CDR3 sequence: CAWSVGAHEQYF. CDR3 DNA sequence: TGTGCCTGGAGTGTAGGAGCGCACGAGCAGTACTTC.

The chain employs TRBV6-2 or TRBV6-3 and TRBJ1-2, with D hard to call. The germline V gene has CDR1 MNHEY and CDR2 SVGEGT. V was trimmed by 6 bases and J by 2 bases, leaving 10 bases between them. This CDR3 has 13 amino acids. Here the CDR3 reads CASSSGLNYGYTF. CDR3 nucleotides: TGTGCCAGCAGCTCCGGTCTCAACTATGGCTACACCTTC.